These T cell receptor beta chains were read from a single sample in a study of PD-L1 blockade in urothelial cancer. Method: immunoSEQ multiplex PCR; TCRdb's copy keeps in-frame clones and lacks some. Here the sample spans about 84,000 clones, around nine tenths being singletons. Material: PBMCs, obtained around atezolizumab (anti-PD-L1) treatment. All receptors derive from a man in his 60s with urothelial cancer. Each CDR3 is given with its conserved first and last residue. The D gene is left open where the match is weak. The size field is filled for only some rows; it gives once, few, many or a size class.

V: TRBV5-4; J: TRBJ1-1; size: -; D: -; CDR3: CASSLPPSQANTEAFF; DNA: TGTGCCAGCAGCCTGCCCCCAAGTCAGGCGAACACTGAAGCTTTCTTT
V: TRBV7-2; J: TRBJ2-5; size: -; D: -; CDR3: CASKSERFSETQYF; DNA: TGTGCCAGCAAGTCCGAGAGATTTTCAGAGACCCAGTACTTC
V: TRBV6-6; J: TRBJ1-4; size: -; D: -; CDR3: CASRDTGLTNEKLFF; DNA: TGTGCCAGCAGGGATACAGGGCTAACTAATGAAAAACTGTTTTTT
V: TRBV6-1; J: TRBJ2-2; size: -; D: -; CDR3: CASSVWLANTGELFF; DNA: TGTGCCAGCAGTGTATGGCTAGCCAACACCGGGGAGCTGTTTTTT
V: TRBV7-8; J: TRBJ1-4; size: -; D: TRBD1; CDR3: CASIQGVNEKLFF; DNA: TGTGCCAGCATACAGGGGGTGAATGAAAAACTGTTTTTT
V: TRBV7-3; J: TRBJ2-2; size: -; D: -; CDR3: CASNPLTVANTGELFF; DNA: TGTGCCAGCAACCCTCTGACAGTCGCGAACACCGGGGAGCTGTTTTTT
V: TRBV15; J: TRBJ1-6; size: -; D: -; CDR3: CATSRDRDLNSPLHF; DNA: TGTGCCACCAGCAGAGATCGGGACTTAAATTCACCCCTCCACTTT
V: TRBV5-1; J: TRBJ2-5; size: -; D: -; CDR3: CASSLLEEGGETQYF; DNA: TGCGCCAGCAGCTTGTTGGAGGAAGGGGGAGAGACCCAGTACTTC
V: TRBV4-1; J: TRBJ2-2; size: -; D: -; CDR3: CASSASFEGAGTGELFF; DNA: TGCGCCAGCAGCGCCTCCTTCGAGGGAGCGGGCACCGGGGAGCTGTTTTTT
V: TRBV7-2; J: TRBJ2-5; size: -; D: -; CDR3: CASSLRYSKETQYF; DNA: TGTGCCAGCAGCCTCCGGTACAGTAAAGAGACCCAGTACTTC
V: TRBV5-1; J: TRBJ1-2; size: -; D: TRBD1; CDR3: CASSFGQGGFNYGYTF; DNA: TGCGCCAGCAGCTTCGGACAGGGGGGATTTAACTATGGCTACACCTTC
V: TRBV5-5; J: TRBJ1-5; size: -; D: -; CDR3: CASSTTGSQPQHF; DNA: TGTGCCAGCAGCACTACGGGGAGTCAGCCCCAGCATTTT
V: TRBV2; J: TRBJ1-3; size: -; D: -; CDR3: CASSSGALFSGNTIYF; DNA: TGTGCCAGCAGTTCAGGGGCCCTATTCTCTGGAAACACCATATATTTT
V: TRBV7-2; J: TRBJ2-1; size: -; D: TRBD2; CDR3: CASSNPPKREWSSYNEQFF; DNA: TGTGCCAGCAGCAATCCCCCCAAGCGGGAGTGGAGCTCCTACAATGAGCAGTTCTTC
V: TRBV6-1; J: TRBJ1-1; size: -; D: TRBD1; CDR3: CASRAGQVVAFF; DNA: TGTGCCAGCAGGGCGGGACAGGTGGTAGCTTTCTTT
V: TRBV2; J: TRBJ1-1; size: -; D: -; CDR3: CASSDAGLMNTEAFF; DNA: TGTGCCAGCAGTGATGCGGGGCTTATGAACACTGAAGCTTTCTTT
V: TRBV6-5; J: TRBJ2-7; size: -; D: TRBD1; CDR3: CASSRGLYEQYF; DNA: TGTGCCAGCTCCAGGGGGCTTTACGAGCAGTACTTC
V: TRBV11-2; J: TRBJ2-5; size: -; D: TRBD2; CDR3: CASTPRGGRETQYF; DNA: TGTGCCAGCACCCCACGCGGGGGGAGGGAGACCCAGTACTTC
V: TRBV7-2; J: TRBJ2-1; size: -; D: -; CDR3: CASSLAGQFNEQFF; DNA: TGTGCCAGCAGCTTGGCGGGACAGTTCAATGAGCAGTTCTTC
V: TRBV5-8; J: TRBJ2-7; size: -; D: TRBD1; CDR3: CASSPGTGAVYEQYF; DNA: TGTGCCAGCAGCCCGGGGACAGGGGCGGTTTACGAGCAGTACTTC
V: TRBV6-5; J: TRBJ1-6; size: -; D: -; CDR3: CASSLGTYRSPLHF; DNA: TGTGCCAGCAGTCTAGGGACATACCGTTCACCCCTCCACTTT
V: TRBV6-6; J: TRBJ2-3; size: -; D: TRBD1; CDR3: CASRDRGRRLDTQYF; DNA: TGTGCCAGCAGGGACAGGGGGCGTCGTTTGGATACGCAGTATTTT
V: TRBV6-4; J: TRBJ1-2; size: -; D: TRBD1; CDR3: CASSGDRDNGYTF; DNA: TGTGCCAGCAGTGGCGACAGGGATAATGGCTACACCTTC
V: TRBV13; J: TRBJ1-1; size: -; D: TRBD1; CDR3: CASSAYSGGNTEAFF; DNA: TGTGCCAGCAGCGCATACTCAGGGGGGAACACTGAAGCTTTCTTT
V: TRBV19; J: TRBJ1-1; size: -; D: -; CDR3: CASSILGGTEAFF; DNA: TGTGCCAGTAGTATTCTGGGGGGGACTGAAGCTTTCTTT
V: TRBV4-1; J: TRBJ1-5; size: few; D: TRBD1; CDR3: CASRGQGDNQPQHF; DNA: TGCGCCAGCAGGGGTCAGGGGGACAATCAGCCCCAGCATTTT
V: TRBV18; J: TRBJ2-5; size: -; D: -; CDR3: CASSPPSEETQYF; DNA: TGTGCCAGCTCACCACCATCGGAGGAGACCCAGTACTTC
V: TRBV6-5; J: TRBJ2-7; size: few; D: -; CDR3: CASSYSGGGIYEQYF; DNA: TGTGCCAGCAGTTACTCGGGAGGGGGGATATACGAGCAGTACTTC
V: TRBV7-3; J: TRBJ2-3; size: -; D: -; CDR3: CASSLSTSTDTQYF; DNA: TGTGCCAGCAGCTTATCGACTAGCACAGATACGCAGTATTTT
V: TRBV5-1; J: TRBJ2-5; size: -; D: -; CDR3: CASRRTHGDEETQYF; DNA: TGCGCCAGCAGACGAACCCACGGAGACGAAGAGACCCAGTACTTC
V: TRBV5-1; J: TRBJ2-5; size: -; D: TRBD2; CDR3: CASSPALGGSPGTQYF; DNA: TGCGCCAGCAGCCCCGCCCTGGGGGGGTCACCGGGGACCCAGTACTTC
V: TRBV18; J: TRBJ2-7; size: -; D: -; CDR3: CASSPAGRPYEQYF; DNA: TGTGCCAGCTCACCCGCGGGGCGCCCCTACGAGCAGTACTTC
V: TRBV30; J: TRBJ1-6; size: -; D: TRBD1; CDR3: CAWSVRSNRGRLKPDSPLHF; DNA: TGTGCCTGGAGTGTACGGTCGAATAGGGGGCGACTAAAGCCGGATTCACCCCTCCACTTT
V: TRBV19; J: TRBJ2-1; size: -; D: TRBD2; CDR3: CASSRLGGRAYNEQFF; DNA: TGTGCCAGTAGTCGGTTGGGCGGGAGGGCCTACAATGAGCAGTTCTTC
V: TRBV19; J: TRBJ2-2; size: -; D: -; CDR3: CASSIGPGYTGELFF; DNA: TGTGCCAGTAGTATAGGCCCGGGGTACACCGGGGAGCTGTTTTTT
V: TRBV5-4; J: TRBJ1-1; size: -; D: -; CDR3: CASSMDINTEAFF; DNA: TGTGCCAGCAGCATGGATATAAACACTGAAGCTTTCTTT
V: TRBV27; J: TRBJ2-1; size: -; D: TRBD2; CDR3: CASSIAGGSYNEQFF; DNA: TGTGCCAGCAGTATAGCGGGAGGATCCTACAATGAGCAGTTCTTC
V: TRBV6-5; J: TRBJ2-1; size: -; D: TRBD2; CDR3: CASRAAASGYNEQFF; DNA: TGTGCCAGCAGGGCCGCGGCTAGCGGCTACAATGAGCAGTTCTTC
V: TRBV7-8; J: TRBJ2-3; size: -; D: TRBD2; CDR3: CASSWPSGGVTDTQYF; DNA: TGTGCCAGCAGCTGGCCTAGCGGGGGGGTAACAGATACGCAGTATTTT
V: TRBV5-6; J: TRBJ2-7; size: -; D: -; CDR3: CASSLVGAGEQYF; DNA: TGTGCCAGCAGCTTGGTGGGCGCCGGCGAGCAGTACTTC
V: TRBV6-5; J: TRBJ2-2; size: once; D: TRBD1; CDR3: CASSSGTGDTGELFF; DNA: TGTGCCAGCAGTTCCGGGACAGGGGACACCGGGGAGCTGTTTTTT
V: TRBV11-3; J: TRBJ2-3; size: -; D: TRBD1; CDR3: CASSKQGADTQYF; DNA: TGTGCCAGCAGCAAACAGGGGGCGGATACGCAGTATTTT
V: TRBV11-2; J: TRBJ2-5; size: -; D: TRBD2; CDR3: CASSLWGGGAVETQYF; DNA: TGTGCCAGCAGCTTATGGGGCGGGGGGGCCGTGGAGACCCAGTACTTC
V: TRBV5-1; J: TRBJ1-1; size: -; D: -; CDR3: CASSLTGTPGTEAFF; DNA: TGCGCCAGCAGCTTAACAGGGACCCCAGGCACTGAAGCTTTCTTT
V: TRBV7-2; J: TRBJ2-1; size: -; D: TRBD2; CDR3: CASSASGMSSYNEQFF; DNA: TGTGCCAGCAGCGCTAGCGGGATGAGCTCCTACAATGAGCAGTTCTTC
V: TRBV9; J: TRBJ2-7; size: -; D: -; CDR3: CASSVSPSTEQYF; DNA: TGTGCCAGCAGCGTATCCCCTAGTACCGAGCAGTACTTC
V: TRBV5-6; J: TRBJ2-7; size: -; D: -; CDR3: CASSFSSSYEQYF; DNA: TGTGCCAGCAGCTTTTCGAGCTCCTACGAGCAGTACTTC
V: TRBV28; J: TRBJ2-2; size: -; D: TRBD2; CDR3: CAIRGGGPGELFF; DNA: TGTGCCATCCGCGGGGGTGGACCCGGGGAGCTGTTTTTT
V: TRBV9; J: TRBJ2-1; size: -; D: TRBD1; CDR3: CASSAGQGRNNEQFF; DNA: TGTGCCAGCAGCGCCGGACAGGGGAGGAACAATGAGCAGTTCTTC